The table lists the clone carrying this T cell receptor beta chain with a few counts. CDR1 is DFQATT, CDR2 SNEGSKA, per germline (reference sequence). This CDR3 spans 10 amino acids. V was trimmed by 3 bases and J by 9 bases, leaving 7 bases between them. Each cDNA molecule carried a unique molecular identifier. TCRdb re-called the 5' RACE reads through MiXCR, storing one row per CDR3 protein. The sample includes 25,000 to 30,000 distinct CDR3 sequences, roughly 4.9% of them seen just once. This entry comes from a study of early T cells in non-severe SARS-CoV-2 infection. Study details: Bulk RNA taken from unsorted whole blood was sequenced, leaving chains unpaired.

The source material was whole blood. The sequence came from an adult who was a healthcare worker with PCR-confirmed SARS-CoV-2 infection or an uninfected control (not recorded which). The V and J genes are TRBV20-1 and TRBJ2-3; D is unclear. CDR3 in DNA: TGCAGTGCTAGTTTAGTGACGCAGTATTTT. The encoded protein is CSASLVTQYF.